Following are 21 T cell receptor beta chains from one sample sequenced in a study of blood T cell repertoires in COVID-19. The data were produced by immunoSEQ multiplex PCR, yet TCRdb's version contains in-frame clones alone and is incomplete. The sample lists 200,000 to 250,000 clones, around 88% seen once, with roughly 14% in the top ten. Source material: PBMCs or T cells enriched from blood (not recorded which). Receptors were obtained from a woman aged 45-65 years with acute COVID-19.

The chain recombines TRBV9 with TRBJ2-2; 9 bases fit TRBD2. Germline CDR1 and CDR2: SGDLS and YYNGEE. The ends lost 0 bases at V and 5 bases at J; junction bases unmatched: 8. The CDR3 has 17 residues. The CDR3 sequence is CASSVVGGRVGTGELFF. The CDR3 nucleotides are TGTGCCAGCAGCGTAGTTGGCGGGAGGGTTGGGACCGGGGAGCTGTTTTTT.

About this clone itself: Compared with germline, one end of the junction differs, possibly owing to a read error. The chain combines TRBV28 with TRBJ2-2; a possible D gene is TRBD2 (6 bases). Germline V gives CDR1 MDHEN, CDR2 SYDVKM. The length of the CDR3 is 15 residues. The CDR3 is CASSPPGEFTGKLFF. CDR3 nucleotides: TGTGCCAGCAGTCCACCGGGGGAGTTCACCGGGAAGCTGTTTTTT. The complete variable domain, with remaining parts taken from reference TRBV28 and TRBJ2-2, reads DVKVTQSSRYLVKRTGEKVFLECVQDMDHENMFWYRQDPGLGLRLIYFSYDVKMKEKGDIPEGYSVSREKKERFSLILESASTNQTSMYLCASSPPGEFTGKLFFGEGSRLTVL.

This clone was counted only a few times. The chain has TRBV19 and TRBJ1-5; perhaps TRBD1 as D (5 bases). The CDR3 runs 15 residues. Germline lookup yields CDR1 LNHDA and CDR2 SQIVND (reference sequence). Trimming cost V 7 bases and J 2 bases, with 15 bases left between them. CDR3 sequence: CASKRQWVGNQPQHF. The CDR3 region has the DNA TGTGCCAGTAAAAGACAGTGGGTCGGCAATCAGCCCCAGCATTTT.

In this sample, this clone turned up once. The chain couples TRBV5-4 to TRBJ2-7, with 7 bases matching TRBD2. Germline V gives CDR1 SGHNT, CDR2 YYREEE (reference sequence). With 4 bases clipped from V and 2 bases from J, the junction kept 6 bases outside the gene matches. The CDR3 has 14 amino acids. CDR3: CASSPTGTTYEQYF. CDR3 DNA sequence: TGTGCCAGCAGCCCCACCGGGACTACCTACGAGCAGTACTTC.

This clone was detected only once. V gene TRBV6-1 combines with J gene TRBJ1-2; TRBD1 aligns across 7 bases. There are 14 residues in the CDR3. Germline-derived CDR1 and CDR2 are MNHNS and SASEGT. V gave up 2 bases and J gave up 3 bases; unmatched junction bases: 3. In nucleotides, the CDR3 is TGTGCCAGCAGTGAAAAGGGGGCTTACTATGGCTACACCTTC. This codes for CASSEKGAYYGYTF.

The sample holds a few counts of this clone. The chain recombines TRBV7-2 with TRBJ2-7; 7 nucleotides align to TRBD2. The length of the CDR3 is 16 residues. The J segment lost 2 bases and the V segment lost 5 bases, leaving 12 bases of the junction unmatched. The germline CDR1 and CDR2 sequences are SGHTA and FQGNSA. The CDR3: CASSISPGTNAYEQYF. The CDR3 nucleotides are TGTGCCAGCAGCATTTCCCCCGGGACTAACGCCTACGAGCAGTACTTC.

J is TRBJ2-3 and V is TRBV11-3; TRBD2 aligns across 8 bases. V lost 5 bases, J lost 6 bases, and 4 bases stayed unmatched. CDR1 SGHNT and CDR2 YENEEA come from the germline V gene. This CDR3 comprises 13 residues. The CDR3 here is CASSSGGWDTQYF. As DNA, the CDR3 is TGTGCCAGCAGCAGCGGGGGCTGGGATACGCAGTATTTT.

V is TRBV9 and J is TRBJ2-3, with D tentatively TRBD1 (6 bases). The ends were cut back, 1 base at V and 2 bases at J, with 11 bases in the middle. The CDR3 consists of 15 residues. Germline V gene sequence: CDR1 SGDLS, CDR2 YYNGEE. The CDR3 sequence is CASSVTGQPTDTQYF. The DNA of the CDR3 is TGTGCCAGCAGCGTAACAGGACAGCCCACAGATACGCAGTATTTT.

The V and J genes are TRBV7-9 and TRBJ1-2, with 7 positions matching TRBD1. CDR1 is SEHNR and CDR2 is FQNEAQ in the germline V gene (reference sequence). The V segment lost 5 bases and the J segment 4 bases; nucleotides outside the gene matches: 10. The CDR3 extends over 15 amino acids. The CDR3 is CASSNNRGLVYGYTF. DNA for the CDR3: TGTGCCAGCAGCAACAACAGGGGCCTAGTCTATGGCTACACCTTC. Drawing the rest from reference TRBV7-9 and TRBJ1-2, the complete variable domain is DTGVSQNPRHKITKRGQNVTFRCDPISEHNRLYWYRQTLGQGPEFLTYFQNEAQLEKSRLLSDRFSAERPKGSFSTLEIQRTEQGDSAMYLCASSNNRGLVYGYTFGSGTRLTVV.

This chain connects TRBV19 to TRBJ2-3; TRBD2 might be the D (5 bases). This CDR3 has 14 residues. V was trimmed by 5 bases and J by 2 bases, leaving 11 bases between them. Germline-derived CDR1 and CDR2 are LNHDA and SQIVND (reference sequence). Here the CDR3 reads CASSRAGDTDTQYF. The CDR3 region has the DNA TGTGCCAGTAGTCGGGCGGGTGACACAGATACGCAGTATTTT.

This clone was observed a handful of times. The chain recombines TRBV6-4 with TRBJ2-2, with D unresolved. Germline-derived CDR1 and CDR2 are MRHNA and SNTAGT. V lost 4 bases and J 1 base, leaving 10 bases between the germline ends. The CDR3 has 15 amino acids. CDR3: CASSVSIGNTGELFF. The CDR3, as DNA: TGTGCCAGCAGTGTGTCTATTGGGAACACCGGGGAGCTGTTTTTT.

V gene TRBV5-1 combines with J gene TRBJ1-2, with a tentative D call TRBD1 (5 bases). The V gene lost 2 bases and the J gene lost 3 bases, with 11 bases spanning the gap. The CDR3 consists of 14 residues. Germline-derived CDR1 and CDR2 are SGHRS and YFSETQ. The CDR3, as DNA: TGCGCCAGCAGCTTTGACCCGGGGGACTATGGCTACACCTTC. Its translation: CASSFDPGDYGYTF.

The rearrangement joins TRBV5-1 to TRBJ2-5; a possible D gene is TRBD2 (6 bases). The CDR3 length is 14 residues. In germline, CDR1 is SGHRS, CDR2 YFSETQ. Trimming stripped 4 bases from V and 1 base from J, with 11 bases between. In DNA, the CDR3 is TGCGCCAGCAGCCCGGGGACTGTCCAAGAGACCCAGTACTTC. Amino acid sequence: CASSPGTVQETQYF.

The chain uses TRBV12-3 or TRBV12-4 and TRBJ1-2; D is perhaps TRBD1 (6 bases). The V and J ends lost 3 bases and 10 bases respectively, with 15 bases between them. The CDR3 sequence is 13 residues long. CDR3 coding DNA: TGTGCCAGCAGTTTCGGACAGCCGACCTACTACACCTTC. Translated, it gives CASSFGQPTYYTF.

The chain is built from TRBV30 and TRBJ1-3, with D hard to call. Trimming took 8 bases from V and 0 from J, leaving 8 bases between them. CDR1 is GTSNPN and CDR2 is SVGIG in the germline V gene (reference sequence). The CDR3 spans 12 residues. The DNA of the CDR3 is TGTGCCCAACTACGCTCTGGAAACACCATATATTTT. Translation: CAQLRSGNTIYF.

This chain joins TRBV6-5 and TRBJ1-1; 8 positions match TRBD1. The trim removed 7 bases at V and 2 bases at J, leaving 6 bases unmatched. Germline V gene data show CDR1 as MNHEY and CDR2 as SVGAGI. This CDR3 spans 14 amino acids. CDR3 nucleotides: TGTGCCAGCAATACAGGGGGGGCCAACACTGAAGCTTTCTTT. Amino acids: CASNTGGANTEAFF.

This clone was observed at least ten times. This specimen includes other DNA sequences encoding the same CDR3. The CDR3 loop reads CASSLDPGGEQFF. CDR3 in DNA: TGTGCCAGCAGTCTCGACCCAGGTGGAGAGCAGTTCTTC. The chain links TRBV12-3 or TRBV12-4 to TRBJ2-1; D call uncertain. This CDR3 region has 13 residues. Trimming stripped 5 bases from V and 10 bases from J, with 15 bases between.

The V and J genes are TRBV28 and TRBJ2-3; 9 bases are a match to TRBD2. Germline CDR1 reads MDHEN; CDR2 reads SYDVKM. With V trimmed by 5 bases and J by 4 bases, 10 bases remained unmatched. This CDR3 contains 16 residues. CDR3 sequence (DNA): TGTGCCAGCAGTACCCATGGGACTAGCTACGCAGATACGCAGTATTTT. Protein: CASSTHGTSYADTQYF.

The V call is TRBV28, the J call TRBJ1-3; perhaps TRBD1 as D (5 bases). In germline, CDR1 is MDHEN, CDR2 SYDVKM. The CDR3 covers 14 residues. The V end was cut by 5 bases, the J end by 3 bases, with 11 bases between. CDR3 amino acids: CASSISGDGNTIYF. CDR3 sequence (DNA): TGTGCCAGCAGTATTTCGGGGGATGGAAACACCATATATTTT.

This sequence joins TRBV2 and TRBJ2-7; 9 bases map to TRBD1. Trimming at V came to 6 bases and at J to 3 bases, leaving 9 bases not matched to a gene. Germline CDR1 SNHLY, CDR2 FYNNEI. The CDR3 has 15 residues. As DNA, the CDR3 is TGTGCCAGCAGATACCGGGACAGGGATATCTACGAGCAGTACTTC. This codes for CASRYRDRDIYEQYF. The complete variable domain, with remaining parts taken from reference TRBV2 and TRBJ2-7, reads EPEVTQTPSHQVTQMGQEVILRCVPISNHLYFYWYRQILGQKVEFLVSFYNNEISEKSEIFDDQFSVERPDGSNFTLKIRSTKLEDSAMYFCASRYRDRDIYEQYFGPGTRLTVT.

A word on this clone: One end of the junction does not line up with germline, which may come from a read error. This chain joins TRBV7-7 and TRBJ2-2, with TRBD2 matching 8 bases. The germline gives CDR1 SSHAT, CDR2 FNYEAQ (reference sequence). The CDR3 has 16 residues. CDR3 amino acids: CASSAGSGSIAGELFF. The CDR3, as DNA: TGTGCTAGCAGCGCAGGAAGCGGGAGCATCGCCGGGGAGCTGTTTTTT.